The following is a T cell receptor (beta chain) sequence with its context. This specimen comes from a study of Ad26.COV2.S vaccination and SARS-CoV-2 variants. Treatment given: roughly 18 received Ad26.COV2.S at low or high dose, single or two shots; several received placebo; per-sample allocation not given. Sampling was performed 63 days after the first vaccine or placebo injection. V was pared by 0 bases and J by 1 base, with 11 bases between. Germline V gives CDR1 SGHTA, CDR2 FQGTGA. The length of the CDR3 is 16 residues. The assay was immunoSEQ multiplex PCR, and TCRdb's table has in-frame clones only and misses some. Here the sample spans about 680,000 clones, more than 70% being singletons.

V usage is TRBV7-3 and J usage is TRBJ2-3; tentatively, D is TRBD1 (6 bases). The sample was peripheral blood, taken in a trial of Ad26.COV2.S vaccine versus placebo. This sequence originates from a person between 18 and 60 years old who received the Ad26.COV2.S COVID-19 vaccine or a placebo. CDR3 amino acids: CASSLTGRGGTDTQYF. In nucleotides, the CDR3 is TGTGCCAGCAGCTTAACAGGCAGGGGTGGCACAGATACGCAGTATTTT. Combining the CDR3 with reference TRBV7-3 and TRBJ2-3 gives the whole variable domain GAGVSQTPSNKVTEKGKYVELRCDPISGHTALYWYRQSLGQGPEFLIYFQGTGAADDSGLPNDRFFAVRPEGSVSTLKIQRTERGDSAVYLCASSLTGRGGTDTQYFGPGTRLTVL.